A selection of T cell receptor beta chains follows, all from one sample in a study of T cell responses to AZD1222 COVID-19 vaccine. Using immunoSEQ multiplex PCR, the repertoire was profiled, and TCRdb retains in-frame clones only, with some absent. The sample has approximately 130,000 clones, approximately 85% seen once. The material was peripheral blood, obtained 28 days after the second AZD1222 dose. These receptors all stem from an adult who received the AZD1222 COVID-19 vaccine. Both conserved end residues are part of each CDR3. D genes are given only for firm matches. Clone size is stated in some rows and not others, as once, few, many or a class when expanded.

CDR3aa,CDR3nt,d_gene,abundance,v_gene,j_gene
CASSVSWFDEAFF,TGTGCCAGCAGCGTATCCTGGTTTGATGAAGCTTTCTTT,.,.,TRBV9,TRBJ1-1
CASSDLRGAKNIQYF,TGTGCCAGCAGTGATCTCAGAGGGGCCAAAAACATTCAGTACTTC,.,.,TRBV2,TRBJ2-4
CASKGNNSPLHF,TGTGCCAGCAAGGGGAACAATTCACCCCTCCACTTT,.,.,TRBV12-3/TRBV12-4,TRBJ1-6
CASSFDRGGNEQFF,TGTGCCAGCAGCTTCGACAGGGGAGGCAATGAGCAGTTCTTC,TRBD1,.,TRBV7-2,TRBJ2-1
CASSSSGQGAEQYF,TGTGCCAGTAGTTCCTCGGGACAGGGGGCCGAGCAGTACTTC,TRBD1,.,TRBV19,TRBJ2-7
CASSRQDRDNEQYF,TGTGCCAGCAGCCGCCAGGACAGGGATAACGAGCAGTACTTC,TRBD1,.,TRBV5-6,TRBJ2-7
CASGWGGSLQETQYF,TGTGCCAGCGGCTGGGGGGGCTCCCTCCAAGAGACCCAGTACTTC,.,.,TRBV2,TRBJ2-5
CSVGGDRGEWEQFF,TGCAGCGTTGGAGGTGACAGGGGCGAATGGGAGCAGTTCTTC,TRBD1,.,TRBV29-1,TRBJ2-1
CASSSSGGAPDTQYF,TGTGCCAGCAGCTCGAGCGGGGGGGCACCAGATACGCAGTATTTT,TRBD2,.,TRBV7-3,TRBJ2-3
CASSEYVFSGNTIYF,TGCGCCAGCAGTGAGTACGTCTTCTCTGGAAACACCATATATTTT,.,.,TRBV10-2,TRBJ1-3
CASSYSGLGYNEQFF,TGTGCCAGCAGTTACTCGGGACTAGGATACAATGAGCAGTTCTTC,TRBD2,.,TRBV6-5,TRBJ2-1
CASSILHGNTEAFF,TGTGCCAGCAGTATCCTCCACGGGAACACTGAAGCTTTCTTT,.,.,TRBV7-9,TRBJ1-1
CASSQEAGGYHYEQYF,TGTGCCAGCAGCCAAGAAGCGGGGGGCTATCACTACGAGCAGTACTTC,TRBD2,.,TRBV4-2,TRBJ2-7
CASWGQTAGELFF,TGTGCCAGCTGGGGCCAAACGGCCGGGGAGCTGTTTTTT,.,.,TRBV28,TRBJ2-2
CASGAKGRHGYTF,TGTGCCAGCGGGGCGAAGGGGCGTCACGGCTACACCTTC,.,once,TRBV2,TRBJ1-2
CASSLVTGTNTIYF,TGTGCCAGCAGCTTAGTTACCGGGACAAACACCATATATTTT,.,.,TRBV7-9,TRBJ1-3
CASSSTGVVETQYF,TGTGCCAGCAGTTCGACAGGGGTGGTTGAGACCCAGTACTTC,TRBD1,.,TRBV2,TRBJ2-5
CASSLQGTNTEAFF,TGTGCCAGCAGCTTACAAGGGACGAACACTGAAGCTTTCTTT,.,.,TRBV11-2,TRBJ1-1
CGWEPGQGAPLHF,TGTGGCTGGGAACCGGGACAGGGAGCACCCCTCCACTTT,TRBD1,.,TRBV30,TRBJ1-6
CASSFDGVDGNTIYF,TGTGCCAGCAGCTTTGATGGGGTAGACGGAAACACCATATATTTT,.,few,TRBV7-2,TRBJ1-3
CSVEDPSGRRSSYNEQFF,TGCAGCGTTGAAGATCCCAGCGGGAGAAGGAGCTCCTACAATGAGCAGTTCTTC,TRBD2,.,TRBV29-1,TRBJ2-1
CASSFIGSPSGANVLTF,TGTGCCAGCAGTTTTATTGGCAGTCCCTCTGGGGCCAACGTCCTGACTTTC,.,.,TRBV27,TRBJ2-6
CASSRDPNTEAFF,TGTGCCAGTAGTCGTGATCCGAACACTGAAGCTTTCTTT,.,.,TRBV19,TRBJ1-1
CASTSGGGPQHF,TGTGCCAGCACCTCGGGGGGTGGGCCCCAGCATTTT,.,.,TRBV7-9,TRBJ1-5
CASSSPEGADTQYF,TGCGCCAGCAGCTCCCCGGAAGGGGCAGATACGCAGTATTTT,.,.,TRBV5-1,TRBJ2-3
CASSLQGAYEQYF,TGCGCCAGCAGCTTACAGGGGGCCTACGAGCAGTACTTC,TRBD1,.,TRBV4-1,TRBJ2-7
CAISAATEAFF,TGTGCCATCAGCGCAGCCACTGAAGCTTTCTTT,.,.,TRBV10-3,TRBJ1-1
CAWSRGVEQYF,TGTGCCTGGAGTAGGGGTGTCGAGCAGTACTTC,.,.,TRBV30,TRBJ2-7
CASSLVQGSYEQYF,TGTGCCAGCAGCTTAGTGCAGGGGTCCTACGAGCAGTACTTC,.,.,TRBV11-3,TRBJ2-7
CSARGEYEQFF,TGCAGTGCTAGAGGAGAATATGAGCAGTTCTTC,.,.,TRBV20-1,TRBJ2-1
CASSPADRTAYGYTF,TGCGCCAGCAGCCCTGCCGACAGGACCGCCTATGGCTACACCTTC,.,.,TRBV5-1,TRBJ1-2
CASSIAPYNEQFF,TGTGCCAGTAGTATAGCCCCATACAATGAGCAGTTCTTC,.,.,TRBV19,TRBJ2-1
CASSLEEGWDEQFF,TGTGCCAGCAGCTTAGAGGAGGGGTGGGATGAGCAGTTCTTC,.,.,TRBV7-6,TRBJ2-1
CASSSPGGEGGYTF,TGTGCCAGCAGTTCCCCTGGAGGGGAGGGTGGCTACACCTTC,.,.,TRBV28,TRBJ1-2
CASQQGFEQYF,TGTGCCAGTCAGCAGGGGTTTGAGCAGTACTTC,.,.,TRBV19,TRBJ2-7
CAGVFRDSVGGTQHF,TGTGCCGGGGTATTCCGGGACAGCGTCGGTGGGACCCAGCATTTT,TRBD1,.,TRBV27,TRBJ1-5
CASSVDRANTEAFF,TGTGCCAGCTCAGTAGACAGGGCGAACACTGAAGCTTTCTTT,TRBD1,.,TRBV18,TRBJ1-1
CASGDRRRGNTIYF,TGTGCCAGCGGGGACAGGCGGAGGGGAAACACCATATATTTT,TRBD1,.,TRBV5-8,TRBJ1-3
CASSYQFGQGLYEQYF,TGTGCCAGCAGTTACCAGTTCGGACAGGGGCTCTACGAGCAGTACTTC,TRBD1,.,TRBV6-5,TRBJ2-7
CASSALQGDNSPLHF,TGTGCCAGCAGCGCGTTACAGGGTGACAATTCACCCCTCCACTTT,.,.,TRBV2,TRBJ1-6
CASSLVGVSGNTIYF,TGTGCCAGCAGCTTAGTTGGGGTCTCTGGAAACACCATATATTTT,.,.,TRBV11-2,TRBJ1-3
CASSLDRRSPDYGYTF,TGCGCCAGCAGCTTGGACAGGCGATCCCCAGACTATGGCTACACCTTC,.,.,TRBV5-1,TRBJ1-2
CASSGQDQPQHF,TGTGCCAGCAGTGGACAGGATCAGCCCCAGCATTTT,.,.,TRBV2,TRBJ1-5
CASSPWEATNEKLFF,TGTGCCAGCTCACCATGGGAGGCAACTAATGAAAAACTGTTTTTT,.,.,TRBV18,TRBJ1-4
CASSTKTGGSYEQYF,TGTGCCAGCAGCACTAAGACAGGGGGCAGTTACGAGCAGTACTTC,TRBD1,.,TRBV5-4,TRBJ2-7
CASSYSKKTQYF,TGTGCCAGCAGTTACTCGAAGAAGACCCAGTACTTC,.,.,TRBV6-2/TRBV6-3,TRBJ2-5
CASSAEVGLNTGELFF,TGTGCCAGCAGCGCCGAGGTGGGTTTGAACACCGGGGAGCTGTTTTTT,.,.,TRBV9,TRBJ2-2
CASSSPRVGANVLTF,TGTGCCAGCAGCTCGCCGAGGGTTGGGGCCAACGTCCTGACTTTC,.,.,TRBV11-2,TRBJ2-6
CASSLGPQAPQHF,TGTGCCAGCAGCTTGGGACCGCAGGCGCCCCAGCATTTT,.,.,TRBV7-3,TRBJ1-5
CASSLRAPTGELFF,TGTGCCAGCAGTCTCCGGGCTCCAACCGGGGAGCTGTTTTTT,.,.,TRBV2,TRBJ2-2
CAWAPDRAYEQYF,TGTGCCTGGGCACCGGACAGGGCCTACGAGCAGTACTTC,TRBD1,.,TRBV30,TRBJ2-7
CASSYGKRGLTNYGYTF,TGTGCCAGCAGTTATGGTAAACGGGGATTAACTAACTATGGCTACACCTTC,.,.,TRBV6-2/TRBV6-3,TRBJ1-2
CASSILGGRGQETQYF,TGTGCCAGTAGTATATTGGGCGGGAGAGGCCAAGAGACCCAGTACTTC,TRBD2,.,TRBV19,TRBJ2-5
CASSPWTGSEETQYF,TGTGCCAGCAGCCCCTGGACAGGGTCGGAAGAGACCCAGTACTTC,TRBD1,.,TRBV7-2,TRBJ2-5